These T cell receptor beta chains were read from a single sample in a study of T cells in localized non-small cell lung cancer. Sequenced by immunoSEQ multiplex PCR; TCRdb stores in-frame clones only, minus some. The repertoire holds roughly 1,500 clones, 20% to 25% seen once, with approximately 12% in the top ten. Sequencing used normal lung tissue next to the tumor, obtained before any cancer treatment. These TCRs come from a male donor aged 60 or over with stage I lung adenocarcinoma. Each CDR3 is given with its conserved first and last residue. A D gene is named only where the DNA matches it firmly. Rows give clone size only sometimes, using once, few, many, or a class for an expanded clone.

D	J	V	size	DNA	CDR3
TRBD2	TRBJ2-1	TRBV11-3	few	TGTGCCAGCAGCTTATTCGGAGCGGGGATCAATGAGCAGTTCTTC	CASSLFGAGINEQFF
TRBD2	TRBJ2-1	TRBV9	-	TGTGCCAGCAGCGCAAGATTTAGCGGGAGCTATGAGCAGTTCTTC	CASSARFSGSYEQFF
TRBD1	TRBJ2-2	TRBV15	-	TGTGCCACCAGCCGACTGGGGACAGGGGGCGCAAGAGGCACCGGGGAGCTGTTTTTT	CATSRLGTGGARGTGELFF
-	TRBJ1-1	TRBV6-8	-	TGTGCCAGCAGTTACCTCGCGGTAGAGAACACTGAAGCTTTCTTT	CASSYLAVENTEAFF
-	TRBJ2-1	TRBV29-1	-	TGCAGCGTGCGGACATCCTACAATGAGCAGTTCTTC	CSVRTSYNEQFF
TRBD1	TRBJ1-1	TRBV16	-	TGTGCCAGCAGCTTATTGGACAGGGAGGACACTGAAGCTTTCTTT	CASSLLDREDTEAFF
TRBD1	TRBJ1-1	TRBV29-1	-	TGCAGCGTTTTCTCTGTGGACAGGGGCCAGACTGAAGCTTTCTTT	CSVFSVDRGQTEAFF
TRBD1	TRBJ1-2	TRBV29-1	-	TGCAGCGTTGAAACGACAGGGGGTCCTCACTATGGCTACACCTTC	CSVETTGGPHYGYTF
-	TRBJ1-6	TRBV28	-	TGTGCCAGCAGTCCGCCCGGGAGGTGGAATTCACCCCTCCACTTT	CASSPPGRWNSPLHF
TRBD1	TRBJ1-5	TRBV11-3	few	TGTGCCAGCAGCCCGGACAGGGGCCCCTCTAGGGCCCAGCATTTT	CASSPDRGPSRAQHF
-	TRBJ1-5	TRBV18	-	TGTGCCAGCTCACCAAGCGCAGGGGTCGAGCAGCCCCAGCATTTT	CASSPSAGVEQPQHF
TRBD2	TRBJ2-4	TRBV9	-	TGTGCCAGCAGCGTGGGTAGCGGGAGGGCCACGGCCAAAAACATTCAGTACTTC	CASSVGSGRATAKNIQYF
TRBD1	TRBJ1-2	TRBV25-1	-	TGTGCCAGCAGCTGGACAGGGTCGGATGGCTACACCTTC	CASSWTGSDGYTF
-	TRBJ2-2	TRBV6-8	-	TGTGCCAGCAAGTTAGGGGACACCGGGGAGCTGTTTTTT	CASKLGDTGELFF
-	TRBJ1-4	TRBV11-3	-	TGTGCCAGCAGCTTAGACACGGGGAGGAATGAAAAACTGTTTTTT	CASSLDTGRNEKLFF
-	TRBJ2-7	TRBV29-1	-	TGCAGCGCCCTCGGGGGCGGGAAGTACGAGCAGTACTTC	CSALGGGKYEQYF
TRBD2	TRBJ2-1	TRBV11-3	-	TGTGCCAGCAGCTTAGAAACGGGAGGGGTTAGGCAGTTCTTC	CASSLETGGVRQFF
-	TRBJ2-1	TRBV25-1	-	TGTGCCAGCAGTGAATCCAGGAGCGGAGTGGGCAATGGGCAGTTCTTC	CASSESRSGVGNGQFF
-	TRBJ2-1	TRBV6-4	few	TGTGCCATCAGTAGGGGGAATGAGCAGTTCTTC	CAISRGNEQFF
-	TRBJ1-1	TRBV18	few	TGTGCCAGCTCACAGGACATGAACACTGAAGCTTTCTTT	CASSQDMNTEAFF
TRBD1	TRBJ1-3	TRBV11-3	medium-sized	TGTGCCAGCAGCTTGGGAGAGGACAGGGCGAACACCATATATTTT	CASSLGEDRANTIYF
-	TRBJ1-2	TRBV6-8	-	TGTGCCAGCAGTTACCGCCGACAGGACCACTATGGCTACACCTTC	CASSYRRQDHYGYTF